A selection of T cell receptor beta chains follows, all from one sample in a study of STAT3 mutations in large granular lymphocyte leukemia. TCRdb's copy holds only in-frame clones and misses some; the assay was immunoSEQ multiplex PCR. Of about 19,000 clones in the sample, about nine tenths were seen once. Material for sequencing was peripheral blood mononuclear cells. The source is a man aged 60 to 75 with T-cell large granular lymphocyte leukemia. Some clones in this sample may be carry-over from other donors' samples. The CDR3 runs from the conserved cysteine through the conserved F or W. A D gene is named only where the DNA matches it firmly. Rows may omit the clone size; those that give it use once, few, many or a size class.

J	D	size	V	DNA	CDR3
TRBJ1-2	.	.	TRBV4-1	TGCGCCAGCAGCCATCAGGTGTATGGCTACACCTTC	CASSHQVYGYTF
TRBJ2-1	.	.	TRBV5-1	TGCGCCAGCAGCTTAGAGATCTCCTACAATGAGCAGTTCTTC	CASSLEISYNEQFF
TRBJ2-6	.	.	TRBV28	TGTGCCAGCAGTCTCCCTGGGGCCAACGTCCTGACTTTC	CASSLPGANVLTF
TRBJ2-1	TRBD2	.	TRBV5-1	TGCGCCAGCAGCCCCTGGGAGGGGACTACCCTAACCGGGAGGTTCTTC	CASSPWEGTTLTGRFF
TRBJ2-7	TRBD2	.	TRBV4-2	TGTGCCAGCAGCCAAGATAGGTCCCAGCGGGAGGTAGTCGAGCAGTACTTC	CASSQDRSQREVVEQYF
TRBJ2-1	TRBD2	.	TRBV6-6	TGTGCCAGCAGCCCACTTAGGGGTAGCGGGAGCCCTGAGCAGTTCTTC	CASSPLRGSGSPEQFF
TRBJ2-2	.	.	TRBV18	TGTGCCAGCTCACCACTGATGAACACCGGGGAGCTGTTTTTT	CASSPLMNTGELFF
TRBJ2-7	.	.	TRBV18	TGTGCCAGCTCACCCGGGACCGCCCTGGGCGAGCAGTACTTC	CASSPGTALGEQYF
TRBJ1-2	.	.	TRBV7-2	TGTGCCAGCAGCTTAGTCCCCGGGAGACTAAACTATGGCTACACCTTC	CASSLVPGRLNYGYTF
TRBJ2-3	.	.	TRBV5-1	TGCGCCAGCAGCTGGGGCGTGGCCGGAGATACGCAGTATTTT	CASSWGVAGDTQYF
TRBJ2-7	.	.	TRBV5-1	TGCGCCAGCAGCCGAGGAGCGGGTACAAACGAGCAGTACTTC	CASSRGAGTNEQYF
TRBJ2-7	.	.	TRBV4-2	TGTGCCAGCAGCCCACTACAGGGCTGGGGGGAGCAGTACTTC	CASSPLQGWGEQYF
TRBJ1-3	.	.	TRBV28	TGTGCCAGCAGTCCTCAGGCTTCTCTCGGAAACACCATATATTTT	CASSPQASLGNTIYF
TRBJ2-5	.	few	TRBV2	TGTGCCAGCAGGGCTGAACAGGGAAGGGAAGAGACCCAGTACTTC	CASRAEQGREETQYF
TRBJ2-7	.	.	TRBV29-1	TGCAGCGCCTCGGGGGCGAGCTCCTACGAGCAGTACTTC	CSASGASSYEQYF
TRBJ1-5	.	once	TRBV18	TGTGCCAGCTCGTCGGCCAGCAATCAGCCCCAGCATTTT	CASSSASNQPQHF
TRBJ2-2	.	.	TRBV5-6	TGTGCCAGCAGCTTGTCCGGGGAGCTGTTTTTT	CASSLSGELFF
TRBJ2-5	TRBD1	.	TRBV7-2	TGTGCCAGCAGCTCCGTGGGACAGGGGGATCAAGAGACCCAGTACTTC	CASSSVGQGDQETQYF
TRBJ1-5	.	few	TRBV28	TGTGCCAGCAGGCCAGTCAGGAAAGATCAGCCCCAGCATTTT	CASRPVRKDQPQHF
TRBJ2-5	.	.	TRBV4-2	TGTGCCAGCAGCCAAGAGGCGGACTTGCAGTACTTC	CASSQEADLQYF
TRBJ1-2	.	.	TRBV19	TGTGCCAGTAGTATATCCGGGGCGACAGAGGCCTTTGCCTATGGCTACACCTTC	CASSISGATEAFAYGYTF
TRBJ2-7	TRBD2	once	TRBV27	TGTGCCAGCAGTTTAAAGGGACTAGGGACTTACGAGCAGTACTTC	CASSLKGLGTYEQYF
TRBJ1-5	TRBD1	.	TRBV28	TGTGCCAGCAGTCCGGAACAGGGGTTGGGCAATCAGCCCCAGCATTTT	CASSPEQGLGNQPQHF
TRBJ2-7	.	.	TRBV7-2	TGTGCCAGCAGCTTAGGTGTCAGTTACTACGAGCAGTACTTC	CASSLGVSYYEQYF
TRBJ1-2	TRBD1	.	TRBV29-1	TGCAGCGTTGAAGATCGTGAGACAGGGGGAGGCTATGGCTACACCTTC	CSVEDRETGGGYGYTF
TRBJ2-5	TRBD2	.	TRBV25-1	TGTGCCAGCAGTGCGGGAGGCCCCCAAGAGACCCAGTACTTC	CASSAGGPQETQYF
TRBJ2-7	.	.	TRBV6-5	TGTGCCAGCAGTCTCCTTGGGGCGAGCGGGCAGTACTTC	CASSLLGASGQYF
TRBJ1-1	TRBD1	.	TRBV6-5	TGTGCCAGCAGTTACTCTATGGCAGGGGGTAACACTGAAGCTTTCTTT	CASSYSMAGGNTEAFF
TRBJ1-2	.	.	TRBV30	TGTGCCTGGAGCCCTCGGGGCCCAGCAAGGGGCTACACCTTC	CAWSPRGPARGYTF
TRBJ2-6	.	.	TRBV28	TGTGCCAGCACTCCCAGGGGAATTAGTGCCAACGTCCTGACTTTC	CASTPRGISANVLTF
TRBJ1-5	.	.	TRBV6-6	TGTGCCAGCAGTTATGCAGGGGCCGGACAGCCCCAGCATTTT	CASSYAGAGQPQHF
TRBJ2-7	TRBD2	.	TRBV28	TGTGCCAGTTCAGCGATCTACCCGTCGGCGGGAGAAAACAACGAGCAGTACTTC	CASSAIYPSAGENNEQYF
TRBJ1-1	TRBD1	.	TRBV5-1	TGCGCCAGCCGCCCCGGGACAGGGGTTTTGAACACTGAAGCTTTCTTT	CASRPGTGVLNTEAFF
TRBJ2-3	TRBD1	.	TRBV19	TGTGCCAGTAGGGCCGGGACAGCTACAGATACGCAGTATTTT	CASRAGTATDTQYF
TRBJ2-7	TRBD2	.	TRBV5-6	TGTGCCAGCAGCCCCGGGACTAGAAACGAGCAGTACTTC	CASSPGTRNEQYF
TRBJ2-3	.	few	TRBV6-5	TGTGCCAGCAGTTACTCTGGCAGGGGTTCCACAGATACGCAGTATTTT	CASSYSGRGSTDTQYF
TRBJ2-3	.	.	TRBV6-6	TGTGCCATCTCTACGAGGGGGAGGGAGTCAGATACGCAGTATTTT	CAISTRGRESDTQYF
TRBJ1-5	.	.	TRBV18	TGTGCCAGCTCCGCGGGGCAGGGTAATAGCAATCAGCCCCAGCATTTT	CASSAGQGNSNQPQHF
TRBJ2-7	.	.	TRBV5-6	TGTGCCAGCAGCTTGGTACAGGGCCGCTACGAGCAGTACTTC	CASSLVQGRYEQYF
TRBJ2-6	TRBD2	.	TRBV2	TGTGCCAGCAGCGGACTAGCGGGAGGGCCAGCTGGGGCCAACGTCCTGACTTTC	CASSGLAGGPAGANVLTF
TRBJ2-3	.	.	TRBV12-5	TGTGCTAGTACCCCCGGAGCGGGTAGCACAGATACGCAGTATTTT	CASTPGAGSTDTQYF
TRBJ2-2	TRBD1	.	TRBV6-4	TGTGCCAGCAGACAGGACAGGGCGACCGGGGAGCTGTTTTTT	CASRQDRATGELFF
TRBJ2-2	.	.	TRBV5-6	TGTGCCAGCAGCTTGGGGGCACCCGGGGAGCTGTTTTTT	CASSLGAPGELFF